This is a list of T cell receptor beta chains from one sample in a study of spatial heterogeneity in lung cancer. A single record per CDR3 protein comes from TCRdb applying MiXCR to the 5' RACE reads. The sample has about 4,000 distinct CDR3 sequences; 15% to 20% are singletons. The sequences come from PBMCs, collected at surgery. Source of these receptors: a male donor with early-stage non-small cell lung cancer. Each CDR3 is given with its conserved first and last residue. Each record gives: D gene, clone size, J gene, V gene, CDR3 protein, CDR3 DNA. D genes are given only for firm matches. The size of a clone is reported for some rows only, either as once, few or many, or as a class for expanded clones.

D gene: TRBD2; clone size: many; J gene: TRBJ2-1; V gene: TRBV14; CDR3 protein: CASSPPRERGPGNEQFF; CDR3 DNA: TGTGCCAGCAGCCCCCCTCGGGAGCGGGGTCCAGGAAATGAGCAGTTCTTC
D gene: NA; clone size: few; J gene: TRBJ2-7; V gene: TRBV9; CDR3 protein: CASSPDRFYEQYF; CDR3 DNA: TGTGCCAGCAGCCCCGACAGGTTCTACGAGCAGTACTTC
D gene: NA; clone size: large; J gene: TRBJ1-2; V gene: TRBV28; CDR3 protein: CASLGGSNYGYTF; CDR3 DNA: TGTGCCAGCCTCGGAGGGTCTAACTATGGCTACACCTTC
D gene: NA; clone size: once; J gene: TRBJ1-3; V gene: TRBV27; CDR3 protein: CASLGFTGNTIYF; CDR3 DNA: TGTGCCAGCCTGGGGTTCACTGGAAACACCATATATTTT
D gene: NA; clone size: NA; J gene: TRBJ2-5; V gene: TRBV6-5; CDR3 protein: CASSLPNRQSTQYF; CDR3 DNA: TGTGCCAGCAGTCTCCCCAATCGACAGTCCACCCAGTACTTC
D gene: NA; clone size: NA; J gene: TRBJ1-4; V gene: TRBV3-1; CDR3 protein: CASSQVAEQILSTNEKLFF; CDR3 DNA: TGTGCCAGCAGCCAAGTCGCGGAACAGATTCTATCAACTAATGAAAAACTGTTTTTT
D gene: NA; clone size: medium-sized; J gene: TRBJ2-7; V gene: TRBV20-1; CDR3 protein: CSARDAGTALYEQYF; CDR3 DNA: TGCAGTGCTAGAGATGCCGGGACGGCTCTCTACGAGCAGTACTTC
D gene: NA; clone size: many; J gene: TRBJ1-5; V gene: TRBV7-8; CDR3 protein: CASSPDSQPQHF; CDR3 DNA: TGTGCCAGCAGCCCTGACAGCCAGCCCCAGCATTTT
D gene: NA; clone size: many; J gene: TRBJ2-6; V gene: TRBV15; CDR3 protein: CATSRAEGSGANVLTF; CDR3 DNA: TGTGCCACCAGCAGGGCGGAGGGGTCTGGGGCCAACGTCCTGACTTTC
D gene: NA; clone size: many; J gene: TRBJ2-5; V gene: TRBV12-3/TRBV12-4; CDR3 protein: CASSSLAFQETQYF; CDR3 DNA: TGTGCCAGCAGTTCACTAGCCTTCCAAGAGACCCAGTACTTC
D gene: NA; clone size: many; J gene: TRBJ2-7; V gene: TRBV29-1; CDR3 protein: CSVVGPGPEGEQYF; CDR3 DNA: TGCAGCGTTGTGGGTCCAGGACCAGAAGGCGAGCAGTACTTC
D gene: TRBD2; clone size: many; J gene: TRBJ2-3; V gene: TRBV7-6; CDR3 protein: CASSPADGLGPNF; CDR3 DNA: TGTGCCAGCAGCCCAGCGGACGGACTAGGTCCCAATTTT
D gene: NA; clone size: many; J gene: TRBJ1-4; V gene: TRBV2; CDR3 protein: CASTFGQSGGEKLFF; CDR3 DNA: TGTGCCAGCACCTTCGGACAATCCGGCGGTGAAAAACTGTTTTTT
D gene: TRBD2; clone size: few; J gene: TRBJ2-3; V gene: TRBV7-2; CDR3 protein: CASSSTSGRPGDTQYF; CDR3 DNA: TGTGCCAGCAGCTCTACTAGCGGGAGGCCAGGGGATACGCAGTATTTT
D gene: NA; clone size: few; J gene: TRBJ2-2; V gene: TRBV12-3/TRBV12-4; CDR3 protein: CASSPQGNTGELFF; CDR3 DNA: TGTGCCAGCAGCCCCCAGGGTAACACCGGGGAGCTGTTTTTT
D gene: NA; clone size: many; J gene: TRBJ2-7; V gene: TRBV18; CDR3 protein: CASSQAIRSPREQYF; CDR3 DNA: TGTGCCAGCTCGCAGGCGATCCGTTCCCCTCGCGAGCAGTACTTC